Shown below are 32 T cell receptor beta chains from a single sample sequenced in a study of blood T cell repertoires in COVID-19. The method was immunoSEQ multiplex PCR; TCRdb's version includes in-frame clones alone and lacks a portion of them. The sample lists fewer than 200,000 clones; about 88% were seen once. Sequences were obtained from peripheral blood. These receptors came from a woman aged 80 or over with COVID-19, enrolled during active disease.

V gene TRBV5-1 combines with J gene TRBJ2-2, with TRBD1 identical over 10 bases. J gave up 4 bases and V 0 bases, and 9 bases lay outside the gene matches. Germline V gives CDR1 SGHRS, CDR2 YFSETQ. CDR3 length: 18 residues. The CDR3 sequence: CASSLESVTGGGTGELFF. For the CDR3, the DNA is TGCGCCAGCAGCTTGGAGTCGGTGACAGGGGGCGGCACCGGGGAGCTGTTTTTT.

This chain connects TRBV7-9 to TRBJ2-2, with 8 bases that match TRBD2. Germline V gene sequence: CDR1 SEHNR, CDR2 FQNEAQ (reference sequence). CDR3 size: 14 residues. After removal of 10 bases from V and 0 bases from J, the junction contained 4 bases not matched to a gene. The CDR3 spells CATTSGTNTGELFF. CDR3 DNA: TGTGCCACCACTAGCGGAACGAACACCGGGGAGCTGTTTTTT.

The chain links TRBV6-2 or TRBV6-3 to TRBJ2-6; D is possibly TRBD2 (6 bases). Germline-derived CDR1 and CDR2 are MNHEY and SVGEGT. V was cut by 0 bases and J by 2 bases, with 8 bases left in between. The CDR3 is 16 residues long. As DNA, the CDR3 is TGTGCCAGCAGTTACTCGACGGGGGCTGGGGCCAACGTCCTGACTTTC. Protein: CASSYSTGAGANVLTF.

The gene calls are TRBV18 and TRBJ1-1; TRBD1 matches 8 bases. Per the germline V gene, CDR1 is KGHSH and CDR2 is LQKENI. J was trimmed by 0 bases and V by 4 bases; bases with no gene match: 7. The CDR3 loop spans 16 amino acids. CDR3 coding DNA: TGTGCCAGCTCACAACAGGGGGGGGTTATGAACACTGAAGCTTTCTTT. This codes for CASSQQGGVMNTEAFF.

The CDR3 spells CASSLEGGISTGEQYF. In DNA, the CDR3 is TGTGCCAGCAGCTTAGAGGGCGGGATTTCGACGGGGGAGCAGTACTTC. The V and J genes are TRBV7-6 and TRBJ2-7; a weak D match, TRBD2 (6 bases). CDR3 length equals 16 residues. V gave up 1 base and J gave up 7 bases, with 20 bases separating them. In germline, CDR1 is SGHVS, CDR2 FNYEAQ. Combining the CDR3 with reference TRBV7-6 and TRBJ2-7 gives the whole variable domain GAGVSQSPRYKVTKRGQDVALRCDPISGHVSLYWYRQALGQGPEFLTYFNYEAQQDKSGLPNDRFSAERPEGSISTLTIQRTEQRDSAMYRCASSLEGGISTGEQYFGPGTRLTVT.

The chain joins TRBV6-2 or TRBV6-3 to TRBJ2-6; 9 nucleotides match TRBD1. Germline V gene sequence: CDR1 MNHEY, CDR2 SVGEGT. Trimming removed 4 bases from V and 2 bases from J; junction bases left unmatched: 9. The CDR3 has 18 amino acids. This CDR3 reads CASSSYPGTGTGANVLTF. Here the CDR3 DNA reads TGTGCCAGCAGTTCATATCCCGGGACAGGGACTGGGGCCAACGTCCTGACTTTC.

V and J are TRBV18 and TRBJ2-1, with TRBD1 as a possible D gene (5 bases). This CDR3 contains 17 residues. V was cut by 1 base and J by 0 bases, with 13 bases left in between. Germline V gene sequence: CDR1 KGHSH, CDR2 LQKENI. Here the CDR3 reads CASSPLDTGASYNEQFF. The CDR3 region has the DNA TGTGCCAGCTCACCACTAGATACAGGTGCCTCCTACAATGAGCAGTTCTTC. Combining the CDR3 with reference TRBV18 and TRBJ2-1 gives the whole variable domain NAGVMQNPRHLVRRRGQEARLRCSPMKGHSHVYWYRQLPEEGLKFMVYLQKENIIDESGMPKERFSAEFPKEGPSILRIQQVVRGDSAAYFCASSPLDTGASYNEQFFGPGTRLTVL.

The J gene is TRBJ2-3, the V gene TRBV7-3, with TRBD1 identical over 12 bases. CDR1 SGHTA and CDR2 FQGTGA come from the germline V gene. This CDR3 has 15 amino acids. Losses at the gene ends were 5 bases for V and 12 bases for J; bases not matched to a gene: 12. CDR3 protein: CASSRTGTGGAPQYF. The CDR3 DNA follows: TGTGCCAGCAGCCGTACCGGGACAGGGGGCGCCCCACAGTATTTT.

The count of this clone is one. The chain recombines TRBV28 with TRBJ1-3, with 7 bases fitting TRBD1. This CDR3 contains 16 residues. Germline-derived CDR1 and CDR2 are MDHEN and SYDVKM. V was pared by 6 bases and J by 8 bases, with 16 bases of the junction left unmatched. The CDR3 region is CASSVNRGNNLDTIYF. Here the CDR3 DNA reads TGTGCCAGCAGCGTGAACAGGGGAAATAATCTGGACACCATATATTTT.

The CDR3 spells CASSKGASGRGIDTQYF. The DNA of the CDR3 is TGTGCCAGCAGCAAAGGGGCCAGCGGGAGAGGCATAGATACGCAGTATTTT. This chain uses TRBV3-1 (or the pseudogene TRBV3-2) with TRBJ2-3; 8 bases match TRBD2. Germline CDR1 LGHDT, CDR2 YNNKEL (reference sequence). This CDR3 has 17 residues. The V segment lost 5 bases and the J segment 5 bases; nucleotides outside the gene matches: 15.

The chain has TRBV18 and TRBJ2-5; D gene ambiguous. This CDR3 region has 13 residues. Germline V gives CDR1 KGHSH, CDR2 LQKENI. Trimming stripped 6 bases from V and 2 bases from J, with 10 bases between. The CDR3 sequence: CASSGALQETQYF. The CDR3 DNA reads as TGTGCCAGCTCTGGAGCATTACAAGAGACCCAGTACTTC.

The chain carries TRBV3-1 (or the pseudogene TRBV3-2) and TRBJ2-7, with 11 bases that match TRBD2. V lost 2 bases and J lost 1; bases outside the gene matches: 4. This CDR3 is 16 amino acids long. Germline V gives CDR1 LGHDT, CDR2 YNNKEL (reference sequence). As DNA, the CDR3 is TGTGCCAGCAGCCAAACTAGCGGGAGAGGGTCCTACGAGCAGTACTTC. Translation: CASSQTSGRGSYEQYF.

This clone was seen only once. This sequence joins TRBV6-5 and TRBJ2-1, with 11 nucleotides matching TRBD2. Germline V gene sequence: CDR1 MNHEY, CDR2 SVGAGI. Trimming took 10 bases from V and 7 from J; bases not matched to a gene: 6. The CDR3 extends over 13 amino acids. The DNA of the CDR3 is TGTGCCACCAAAACTAGCGGGGGTAATGAGCAGTTCTTC. This sequence encodes CATKTSGGNEQFF.

The chain is built from TRBV2 and TRBJ1-2; unclear D gene. The CDR3 consists of 14 residues. In germline, CDR1 is SNHLY, CDR2 FYNNEI. The ends were cut back, 5 bases at V and 6 bases at J, with 16 bases in the middle. Here the CDR3 DNA reads TGTGCCAGCAGTCCCCGCAGGTCTTTTAATGGCTACACCTTC. Its translation is CASSPRRSFNGYTF. The full variable domain, with the rest looked up from reference TRBV2 and TRBJ1-2, is EPEVTQTPSHQVTQMGQEVILRCVPISNHLYFYWYRQILGQKVEFLVSFYNNEISEKSEIFDDQFSVERPDGSNFTLKIRSTKLEDSAMYFCASSPRRSFNGYTFGSGTRLTVV.

This CDR3 is CASKGRDNEKLFF. The CDR3 region has the DNA TGTGCCAGTAAAGGACGGGATAATGAAAAACTGTTTTTT. The chain has TRBV19 and TRBJ1-4; D uncertain. The V end was cut by 7 bases, the J end by 4 bases, with 10 bases between. Germline CDR1 LNHDA, CDR2 SQIVND (reference sequence). This CDR3 spans 13 amino acids.

The rearrangement uses TRBV19 and TRBJ1-1; 10 positions match TRBD1. Germline loops: CDR1 LNHDA, CDR2 SQIVND (reference sequence). CDR3 length: 15 residues. Trimming cost V 6 bases and J 7 bases; bases outside gene matches: 11. CDR3 in DNA: TGTGCCAGTAGAAACCGACAGGGGGCGCGTGATGAAGCTTTCTTT. Amino acid sequence: CASRNRQGARDEAFF.

This clone was counted a few times. This rearrangement joins TRBV9 to TRBJ1-4; no reliable D call. Trimming removed 3 bases at V and 4 bases at J, with 13 bases between. This CDR3 has 15 amino acids. Germline V gene sequence: CDR1 SGDLS, CDR2 YYNGEE. CDR3 sequence: CASSATDGYNEKLFF. The CDR3 nucleotides are TGTGCCAGCAGCGCCACAGACGGCTATAATGAAAAACTGTTTTTT. The whole variable domain, filled in from reference TRBV9 and TRBJ1-4, reads DSGVTQTPKHLITATGQRVTLRCSPRSGDLSVYWYQQSLDQGLQFLIQYYNGEERAKGNILERFSAQQFPDLHSELNLSSLELGDSALYFCASSATDGYNEKLFFGSGTQLSVL.

The V gene is TRBV18, the J gene TRBJ1-4, with TRBD1 matching over 7 bases. V trimming: 6 bases; J trimming: 4 bases; junction bases outside the gene matches: 5. CDR1 is KGHSH and CDR2 is LQKENI in the germline V gene. CDR3 length: 14 residues. The CDR3 reads CASSRDRRNEKLFF. CDR3 nucleotide sequence: TGTGCCAGCTCCCGGGACAGACGTAATGAAAAACTGTTTTTT. Full variable domain (outside the CDR3, taken from reference TRBV18 and TRBJ1-4): NAGVMQNPRHLVRRRGQEARLRCSPMKGHSHVYWYRQLPEEGLKFMVYLQKENIIDESGMPKERFSAEFPKEGPSILRIQQVVRGDSAAYFCASSRDRRNEKLFFGSGTQLSVL.

The sample holds one count of this clone. The rearrangement uses TRBV19 and TRBJ1-2, with a weak D call TRBD1 (6 bases). Trimming removed 3 bases from V and 6 bases from J, with 14 bases in between. The germline V gene encodes CDR1 LNHDA and CDR2 SQIVND (reference sequence). This CDR3 has 14 amino acids. DNA for the CDR3: TGTGCCAGTAGTATCCGGGGACAACTTGATGGCTACACCTTC. It yields the protein CASSIRGQLDGYTF.

This chain links TRBV10-3 with TRBJ2-5, with D unclear. This CDR3 comprises 14 residues. The V gene's germline CDR1 is ENHRY and CDR2 SYGVKD. Deletions cut 0 bases from V and 4 bases from J, with 9 bases between. Here the CDR3 DNA reads TGTGCCATCAGTGAGTCGACGACGGGAGAGACCCAGTACTTC. Its protein product is CAISESTTGETQYF.

The chain uses TRBV21-1 and TRBJ2-5; the listed D gene, TRBD2, was not tested against the DNA. TRBV21-1 is labeled a pseudogene. There are 17 residues in the CDR3. CDR3 DNA: TGTGCCAGCAGCAAAGCACGGCTAGCGAAGTTCCCAGAGACCCAGTACTTC. It specifies CASSKARLAKFPETQYF.

The V gene is TRBV10-3, the J gene TRBJ1-5, with D perhaps matching TRBD1 (5 bases). V gave up 6 bases and J gave up 7 bases, with 13 bases separating them. The CDR3 consists of 13 residues. CDR1 and CDR2 (germline): ENHRY, SYGVKD. The CDR3 nucleotides read TGTGCCATCAGGCCAGGGTTGGGACAGCCCCAGCATTTT. This encodes CAIRPGLGQPQHF.

This clone was detected once. This chain connects TRBV27 to TRBJ1-5; D is possibly TRBD1 (5 bases). CDR1 and CDR2 (germline): MNHEY, SMNVEV (reference sequence). V lost 5 bases and J 7 bases, leaving 18 bases between the germline ends. The CDR3 sequence is 15 residues long. The CDR3 DNA reads TGTGCCAGCAGTCCCCGGACCTTAAGGGGCCAGCCCCAGCATTTT. It codes for CASSPRTLRGQPQHF.

This sequence joins TRBV20-1 and TRBJ1-5; a weak D match, TRBD1 (6 bases). There are 11 residues in the CDR3. Per the germline V gene, CDR1 is DFQATT and CDR2 is SNEGSKA (reference sequence). V lost 4 bases and J lost 7, with 8 bases in between. CDR3 nucleotides: TGCAGTGCTACAGGGGTACAGCCCCAGCATTTT. Its translation is CSATGVQPQHF.

The chain has TRBV7-2 and TRBJ1-1; D not certain. The V and J ends lost 0 bases and 2 bases respectively, with 7 bases between them. The CDR3 consists of 14 residues. The germline V gene has CDR1 SGHTA and CDR2 FQGNSA. The CDR3 DNA sequence: TGTGCCAGCAGCTTAGCCAGTGAAAACACTGAAGCTTTCTTT. Its translation is CASSLASENTEAFF.

The chain joins TRBV5-1 to TRBJ2-3; D may be TRBD2 (5 bases). V lost 9 bases and J lost 2, with 19 bases in between. The CDR3 is made up of 15 amino acids. Germline CDR1 is SGHRS and CDR2 is YFSETQ. The CDR3 spells CATNREGSVTDTQYF. CDR3 bases: TGCGCCACCAACCGTGAGGGAAGCGTCACAGATACGCAGTATTTT.

This sequence joins TRBV28 and TRBJ2-1; a weak D match, TRBD1 (5 bases). This CDR3 comprises 13 residues. The germline V gene encodes CDR1 MDHEN and CDR2 SYDVKM. The V gene lost 6 bases and the J gene lost 5 bases, with 11 bases spanning the gap. CDR3 amino acids: CASSWGRDNEQFF. CDR3 DNA sequence: TGTGCCAGCAGCTGGGGCCGCGACAATGAGCAGTTCTTC.

This clone showed up just once. The junction does not match germline at one end; this may be a read error. This chain connects TRBV7-2 to TRBJ2-2; TRBD2 aligns across 9 bases. CDR3 length: 16 amino acids. Germline CDR1 and CDR2: SGHTA and FQGNSA. The CDR3: CASSLVSGRNPGELFF. CDR3 nucleotides: TGTGCCAGCAGCTTAGTAAGCGGGAGGAACCCCGGGGAGCTGTTTTTT.

The chain carries TRBV4-3 and TRBJ1-1; 10 nucleotides line up with TRBD1. V shed 1 base, J shed 5 bases, and the junction held 13 bases outside the gene matches. This CDR3 comprises 18 residues. In germline, CDR1 is LGHNA, CDR2 YSLEER. The CDR3, as DNA: TGCGCCAGCAGCCAAGGACGACAGGGGGCTGGGAGTGGAACTGAAGCTTTCTTT. The encoded protein is CASSQGRQGAGSGTEAFF.

This clone showed up just once. The chain carries TRBV5-6 and TRBJ2-7, with D perhaps TRBD2 (6 bases). The CDR3 runs 13 residues. The V end lost 5 bases, the J end lost 3 bases, and 12 bases lay between the germline ends. The germline gives CDR1 SGHDT, CDR2 YYEEEE. The CDR3 DNA sequence: TGTGCCAGCAGTCGAACGGGAGTCTACGAGCAGTACTTC. Translated: CASSRTGVYEQYF.

The rearrangement links TRBV24-1 to TRBJ2-4; 8 bases map to TRBD2. The germline CDR1 and CDR2 sequences are KGHDR and SFDVKD. Unmatched junction bases numbered 12, after V lost 4 bases and J lost 8 bases. CDR3 length: 16 amino acids. The CDR3 sequence is CATSDRAAGGSDIQYF. For the CDR3, the DNA is TGTGCCACCAGTGACCGAGCGGCGGGAGGTAGTGACATTCAGTACTTC.

The CDR3 nucleotides are TGCGCCAGCAGCTTGGTCCAGGTGGGCGGGGAGCTGTTTTTT. Translation gives CASSLVQVGGELFF. This sequence joins TRBV5-1 and TRBJ2-2; no clear D. V was cut by 0 bases and J by 7 bases, with 10 bases left in between. This CDR3 region has 14 residues. Germline V gives CDR1 SGHRS, CDR2 YFSETQ.